The T cell receptor beta chain described here comes from a study of technical replicates of blood from a handful of donors. CDR3 length: 10 amino acids. V shed 8 bases and J shed 3 bases, with 3 bases lying between them. CDR1 is MDHEN, CDR2 SYDVKM, per germline. Some clones are missing from TCRdb's copy, which holds only in-frame ones; the method was immunoSEQ multiplex PCR. This sample yields 85,000 to 100,000 clones, of which about 94% are seen a single time; roughly 0.22% belongs to the top ten. The sample taken for sequencing was T cells isolated from PBMCs. The J gene is TRBJ2-3, the V gene TRBV28; D gene uncertain. This receptor was taken from a human donor in good health. The CDR3 coding sequence is TGTGCCAGCCCTACAGATACGCAGTATTTT. As protein: CASPTDTQYF.